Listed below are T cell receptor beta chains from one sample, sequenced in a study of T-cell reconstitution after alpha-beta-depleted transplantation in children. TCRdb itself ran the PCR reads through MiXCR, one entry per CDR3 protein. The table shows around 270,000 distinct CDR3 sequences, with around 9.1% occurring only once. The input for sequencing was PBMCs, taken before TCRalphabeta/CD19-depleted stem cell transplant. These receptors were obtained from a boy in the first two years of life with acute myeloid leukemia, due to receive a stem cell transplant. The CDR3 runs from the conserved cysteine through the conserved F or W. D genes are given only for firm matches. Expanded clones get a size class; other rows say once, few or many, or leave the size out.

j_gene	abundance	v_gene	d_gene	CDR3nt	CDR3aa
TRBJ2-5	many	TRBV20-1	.	TGCAGTGCTAGGTCCCGACCCGAAGGGGATGGAGAGACCCAGTACTTC	CSARSRPEGDGETQYF
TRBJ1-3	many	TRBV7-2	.	TGTGCCAGCAGGGACCCCGGAAACACCATATATTTT	CASRDPGNTIYF
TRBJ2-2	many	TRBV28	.	TGTGCCAGCAGTTTAACAGGGAGCACCGGGGAGCTGTTTTTT	CASSLTGSTGELFF
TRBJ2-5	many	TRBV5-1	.	TGCGCCAGCAGCTTGGCGACAGCTCCTCAAGAGACCCAGTACTTC	CASSLATAPQETQYF
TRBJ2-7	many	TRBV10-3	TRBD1	TGTGCCATCAGTGTTGGGGACAGCTCCTACGAGCAGTACTTC	CAISVGDSSYEQYF
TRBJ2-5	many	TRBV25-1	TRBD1	TGTGCCAGCAGCGTGGGGGACAGGGCGTACCAAGAGACCCAGTACTTC	CASSVGDRAYQETQYF
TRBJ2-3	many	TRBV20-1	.	TGCAGTGCTAGAGGTCTTGAAGGGGGGCCAGATACGCAGTATTTT	CSARGLEGGPDTQYF
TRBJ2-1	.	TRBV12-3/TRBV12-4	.	TGTGCCAGCAGTGACCCAGCATACAATGAGCAGTTCTTC	CASSDPAYNEQFF
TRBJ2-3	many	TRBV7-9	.	TGTGCCAGCAGCTTGGCAGGGTCCGGAGATACGCAGTATTTT	CASSLAGSGDTQYF
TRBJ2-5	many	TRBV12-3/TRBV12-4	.	TGTGCCAGCAGGAGACTAGTGGGAGAGACCCAGTACTTC	CASRRLVGETQYF
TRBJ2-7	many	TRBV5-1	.	TGCGCCAGCAGCTTGGTGACAACCTACGAGCAGTACTTC	CASSLVTTYEQYF
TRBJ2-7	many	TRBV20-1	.	TGCAGTGCTAGAGCCGACAGGTCCTACGAGCAGTACTTC	CSARADRSYEQYF
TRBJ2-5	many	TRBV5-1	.	TGCGCCAGCAGCACAACCATACAGGGACGGGGAGAGACCCAGTACTTC	CASSTTIQGRGETQYF
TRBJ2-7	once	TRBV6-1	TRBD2	TGTGCCAGCAGTGAACAGACTAGCGGGGGAACCGAGCAGTACTTC	CASSEQTSGGTEQYF
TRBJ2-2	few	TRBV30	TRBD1	TGTGCCTGGAGTGTACGGGGCAGGGGGCACACCGGGGAGCTGTTTTTT	CAWSVRGRGHTGELFF
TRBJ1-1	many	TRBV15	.	TGTGCCACCAGCAGAGACAGCGCAACGGGGTACACTGAAGCTTTCTTT	CATSRDSATGYTEAFF
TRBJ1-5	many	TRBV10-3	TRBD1	TGTGCCATCAGTGACGGACAGGGGGCGCGAGGCAATCAGCCCCAGCATTTT	CAISDGQGARGNQPQHF
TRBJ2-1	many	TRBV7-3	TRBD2	TGTGCCAGCAGCTTTACCTGGCGGGGGGGCCGGGACAATGAGCAGTTCTTC	CASSFTWRGGRDNEQFF
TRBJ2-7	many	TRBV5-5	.	TGTGCCAGCAGCTTGGAGTACGGTACCTACGAGCAGTACTTC	CASSLEYGTYEQYF
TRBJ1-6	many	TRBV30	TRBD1	TGTGCCTGGGGTGCCCCCGGGACAGGGGGGTCACCCCTCCACTTT	CAWGAPGTGGSPLHF
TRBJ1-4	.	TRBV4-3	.	TGCGCCAGCAGCCAAGATCCCACTCCGGGACGAGCTAATGAAAAACTGTTTTTT	CASSQDPTPGRANEKLFF
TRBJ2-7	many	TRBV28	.	TGTGCCAGCAGTTTGGGTCAGCCCCAGTACTTC	CASSLGQPQYF
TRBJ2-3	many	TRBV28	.	TGTGCCAGCAATGCTGCGGGGGCCGCCGGTCTTACGCAGTATTTT	CASNAAGAAGLTQYF
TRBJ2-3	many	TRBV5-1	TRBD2	TGCGCCAGCAGCCCAGGACTAGCGGAGGTCCCAGATACGCAGTATTTT	CASSPGLAEVPDTQYF
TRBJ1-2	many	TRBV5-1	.	TGCGCCCCTTGGTGGGGGGACGGCTACACCTTC	CAPWWGDGYTF
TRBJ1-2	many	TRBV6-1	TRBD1	TGTGCCAGCCGCCTGGACAGGGGCTATGGCTACACCTTC	CASRLDRGYGYTF
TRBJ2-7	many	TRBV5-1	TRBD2	TGCGCCAGCAGCTACCGGGGGGGGCACGAGCAGTACTTC	CASSYRGGHEQYF
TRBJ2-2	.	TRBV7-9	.	TGTGCCAGCAGCTTAGACGGGGCCGGGGAGCTGTTTTTT	CASSLDGAGELFF
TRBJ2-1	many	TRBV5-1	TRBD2	TGTGCCAGCAGCTTATCGGGGGGATCCTACAATGAGCAGTTCTTC	CASSLSGGSYNEQFF
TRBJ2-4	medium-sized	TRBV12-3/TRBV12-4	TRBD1	TGTGCCAGCAGTTTCACAGGGGGAGCCAAAAACATTCAGTACTTC	CASSFTGGAKNIQYF
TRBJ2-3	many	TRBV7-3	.	TGTGCCAGCAGCTTAGGAGGGTTTAGCACAGATACGCAGTATTTT	CASSLGGFSTDTQYF
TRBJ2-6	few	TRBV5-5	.	TGTGCCAGCAGCTTGGCCTGGGGATCTCTCTGTGGGGCCAACGTCCTGACTTTC	CASSLAWGSLCGANVLTF
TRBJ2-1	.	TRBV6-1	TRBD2	TGTGCCAGCAGTGGTCTAGCGGGGGGAAATTACAATGAGCAGTTCTTC	CASSGLAGGNYNEQFF
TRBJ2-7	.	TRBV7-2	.	TGTGCCAGCAGCTCACCTTACAGGTCCCACGAGCAGTACTTC	CASSSPYRSHEQYF
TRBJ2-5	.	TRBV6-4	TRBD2	TGTGCCAGCAGTGCGACTAGCGGGGGAGCGACCCAGTACTTC	CASSATSGGATQYF
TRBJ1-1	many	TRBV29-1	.	TGCAGCGTTGATGTGGGACAGAACACTGAAGCTTTCTTT	CSVDVGQNTEAFF
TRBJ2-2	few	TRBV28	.	TGTGCCAGCAGTTTATCGGACGGGAACACCGGGGAGCTGTTTTTT	CASSLSDGNTGELFF
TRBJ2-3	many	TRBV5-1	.	TGCGCCAGCAGCCCAATACAGGCCTCCACAGATACGCAGTATTTT	CASSPIQASTDTQYF
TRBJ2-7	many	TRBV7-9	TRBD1	TGTGCCAGCAGTCGAGCAACCACAGGGGAGTTAAGGAAGATGGGTGATTACGAGCAGTACTTC	CASSRATTGELRKMGDYEQYF
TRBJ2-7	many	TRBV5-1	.	TGCGCCAGCAGCTTGTACGAGAGCTACGAGCAGTACTTC	CASSLYESYEQYF
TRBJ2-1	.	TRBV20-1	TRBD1	TGCAGTGCGACGGGACAGCTTGAGCAGTTCTTC	CSATGQLEQFF
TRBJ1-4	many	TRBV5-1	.	TGCGCCAGCAGCTTGAATAACGCTGAAAAACTGTTTTTT	CASSLNNAEKLFF
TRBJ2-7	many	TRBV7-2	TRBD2	TGTGCCAGCAGCTTAATCCTAGCGGCCTACGAGCAGTACTTC	CASSLILAAYEQYF
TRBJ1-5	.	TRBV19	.	TGTGCCACCCACTGGACAGTAGATAGCAATCAGCCCCAGCATTTT	CATHWTVDSNQPQHF
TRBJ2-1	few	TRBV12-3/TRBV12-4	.	TGTGCCAGCAGATTCAAATGGACTCGCAATGAGCAGTTCTTC	CASRFKWTRNEQFF
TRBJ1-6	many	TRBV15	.	TGTGCCACCAGCAGAAGACAGCGAAATTCACCCCTCCACTTT	CATSRRQRNSPLHF
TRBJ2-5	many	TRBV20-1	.	TGCAGTGCTAGAAACGGGGTCCAAGAGACCCAGTACTTC	CSARNGVQETQYF